What follows are 9 T cell receptor beta chains derived from one specimen sequenced in a study of OX40 agonist ivuxolimab in advanced cancers. Clones were read by immunoSEQ multiplex PCR, and TCRdb kept only the in-frame ones, dropping some. Of more than 45,000 clones listed, over 80% are singletons. This material consisted of CD4+ or CD8+ T cells sorted from blood, taken in a trial of the OX40 agonist ivuxolimab. These receptor sequences come from an adult with an advanced solid tumor such as melanoma, head and neck, liver or kidney cancer.

The CDR3 bases are TGTGCCAGCAGCTTAGGAGGTCGGCCCCCACCAAAACTGTTTTTT. It codes for CASSLGGRPPPKLFF. This rearrangement joins TRBV11-3 to TRBJ1-4; the D is unclear. The CDR3 is made up of 15 amino acids. Germline lookup yields CDR1 SGHNT and CDR2 YENEEA. V lost 1 base and J 10 bases, leaving 16 bases between the germline ends.

This clone was seen just once. CDR3 sequence reads: CASSQAGQGKNTEAFF. The CDR3 nucleotides are TGTGCCAGCAGCCAAGCGGGACAGGGGAAAAACACTGAAGCTTTCTTT. The rearrangement joins TRBV4-2 to TRBJ1-1; 10 bases are a match to TRBD1. Germline CDR1 is LGHNA and CDR2 is YNFKEQ. There are 16 residues in the CDR3. V was clipped by 1 base and J by 2 bases; unmatched bases: 4.

The chain is built from TRBV19 and TRBJ2-1; TRBD2 is a possible D gene (6 bases). This CDR3 is 15 amino acids long. V shed 3 bases and J shed 8 bases, with 17 bases lying between them. The germline V gene encodes CDR1 LNHDA and CDR2 SQIVND (reference sequence). The CDR3 loop reads CASSIEGLITDEQFF. The CDR3, as DNA: TGTGCCAGTAGTATTGAGGGACTCATTACCGATGAGCAGTTCTTC.

This clone was detected a few times. The chain recombines TRBV5-6 with TRBJ1-4; tentatively, D is TRBD1 (6 bases). Trimming pared 5 bases from V and 5 bases from J, leaving 19 bases between. The CDR3 sequence is 16 residues long. Germline loops: CDR1 SGHDT, CDR2 YYEEEE. In DNA, the CDR3 is TGTGCCAGCAGAGATACAGGGATTAGGGTAAATGAAAAACTGTTTTTT. Its translation is CASRDTGIRVNEKLFF. Full variable domain (rest looked up from reference TRBV5-6 and TRBJ1-4): DAGVTQSPTHLIKTRGQQVTLRCSPKSGHDTVSWYQQALGQGPQFIFQYYEEEERQRGNFPDRFSGHQFPNYSSELNVNALLLGDSALYLCASRDTGIRVNEKLFFGSGTQLSVL.

The chain has TRBV19 and TRBJ2-3; perhaps TRBD2 as D (7 bases). Trimming took off 5 bases at V and 4 bases at J, with 13 bases between the two ends. The CDR3 sequence is 14 residues long. Germline assignment: CDR1 LNHDA and CDR2 SQIVND (reference sequence). CDR3 residues: CASSHREGADTQYF. The CDR3 coding sequence is TGTGCCAGTAGTCACAGGGAGGGCGCAGATACGCAGTATTTT.

For this clone: The same CDR3 is also encoded by other DNA sequences in this sample. V and J are TRBV4-2 and TRBJ1-1; TRBD1 matches at 8 bases. V shed 4 bases and J 4 bases; nucleotides not matched to a gene: 2. The germline V gene has CDR1 LGHNA and CDR2 YNFKEQ. This CDR3 comprises 13 residues. The CDR3 protein is CASSRTGSTEAFF. The CDR3 bases are TGTGCCAGCAGCCGGACAGGGAGCACTGAAGCTTTCTTT.

This chain joins TRBV10-3 and TRBJ2-5; D is uncertain. Germline V gene lookup returns CDR1 ENHRY and CDR2 SYGVKD. The V gene lost 4 bases and the J gene lost 5 bases, with 14 bases spanning the gap. This CDR3 spans 14 amino acids. The CDR3 reads CAISATTIGETQYF. CDR3 bases: TGTGCCATCAGTGCTACGACAATCGGTGAGACCCAGTACTTC.

This chain connects TRBV2 to TRBJ1-5; 9 bases agree with TRBD1. There are 15 residues in the CDR3. CDR1 and CDR2 (germline): SNHLY, FYNNEI. V was clipped by 4 bases and J by 6 bases; unmatched bases: 7. CDR3 DNA: TGTGCCAGCAGTGCCCTGACAGGGGGAGGTCAGCCCCAGCATTTT. Protein product: CASSALTGGGQPQHF.

The chain has TRBV18 and TRBJ2-1, with D perhaps TRBD2 (6 bases). Per the germline V gene, CDR1 is KGHSH and CDR2 is LQKENI. The CDR3 has 16 amino acids. Between the trimmed V and J ends, which lost 3 bases and 6 bases, there was a span of 18 bases. The CDR3 bases are TGTGCCAGCTCACCGGTTGCGGGGATGGGCACCAATGAGCAGTTCTTC. Protein sequence: CASSPVAGMGTNEQFF. The complete variable domain, with remaining parts taken from reference TRBV18 and TRBJ2-1, reads NAGVMQNPRHLVRRRGQEARLRCSPMKGHSHVYWYRQLPEEGLKFMVYLQKENIIDESGMPKERFSAEFPKEGPSILRIQQVVRGDSAAYFCASSPVAGMGTNEQFFGPGTRLTVL.